These 32 T cell receptor beta chains were all obtained from the same sample, sequenced in a study of OX40 agonist ivuxolimab in advanced cancers. Clones were read by immunoSEQ multiplex PCR, and TCRdb kept only the in-frame ones, dropping some. Of about 20,000 clones in the sample, 65% to 90% are singletons; the top ten hold about 17%. The material was CD4+ or CD8+ T cells sorted from blood, obtained in a trial of the OX40 agonist ivuxolimab. Every receptor here comes from an adult with an advanced solid tumor such as melanoma, head and neck, liver or kidney cancer.

This clone was observed a few times. V and J are TRBV18 and TRBJ2-2, with TRBD2 matching 7 bases. The V gene end was trimmed by 2 bases and the J gene end by 0 bases; junction bases not matched to a gene: 9. The germline V gene has CDR1 KGHSH and CDR2 LQKENI. This CDR3 is built from 18 residues. This CDR3 is CASSPTKPGGANTGELFF. In DNA form, the CDR3 reads TGTGCCAGCTCACCAACTAAACCGGGGGGAGCGAACACCGGGGAGCTGTTTTTT. Together with reference TRBV18 and TRBJ2-2, the CDR3 gives the full variable domain: NAGVMQNPRHLVRRRGQEARLRCSPMKGHSHVYWYRQLPEEGLKFMVYLQKENIIDESGMPKERFSAEFPKEGPSILRIQQVVRGDSAAYFCASSPTKPGGANTGELFFGEGSRLTVL.

This chain connects TRBV4-1 to TRBJ2-7; D unresolved. Trimming removed 1 base at V and 7 bases at J, with 17 bases between. The CDR3 runs 15 residues. Germline CDR1 and CDR2: MGHRA and YSYEKL. This CDR3 is CASSQVMGLNGEQYF. In nucleotides, the CDR3 is TGCGCCAGCAGCCAAGTGATGGGGTTAAATGGTGAGCAGTACTTC.

V gene TRBV2 combines with J gene TRBJ2-5; TRBD2 matches 8 bases. This CDR3 region has 15 residues. Losses at the gene ends were 6 bases for V and 3 bases for J; bases not matched to a gene: 9. Germline-derived CDR1 and CDR2 are SNHLY and FYNNEI. This CDR3 reads CASSITHSGKETQYF. The CDR3 DNA sequence: TGTGCCAGCAGCATTACCCATAGCGGGAAAGAGACCCAGTACTTC.

The chain is built from TRBV18 and TRBJ2-1, with TRBD2 as a possible D gene (5 bases). Germline V gene data show CDR1 as KGHSH and CDR2 as LQKENI. Deletions cut 1 base from V and 5 bases from J, with 15 bases between. CDR3 length: 16 amino acids. The CDR3 loop is CASSPRGQQHNNEQFF. In nucleotides, the CDR3 is TGTGCCAGCTCACCACGAGGGCAGCAACATAACAATGAGCAGTTCTTC.

The rearrangement links TRBV4-2 to TRBJ2-4, with TRBD1 matching over 9 bases. The CDR3 totals 18 residues. The junction had 10 bases not matched to a gene; V was cut back by 4 bases and J by 0 bases. From germline, CDR1 is LGHNA and CDR2 YNFKEQ. The CDR3 loop is CASSPRGGTGLAKNIQYF. In nucleotides, the CDR3 is TGTGCCAGCAGCCCCCGTGGGGGGACAGGGTTAGCCAAAAACATTCAGTACTTC.

This clone was seen a single time. The V and J genes are TRBV5-1 and TRBJ2-3; weak D call: TRBD1 (6 bases). Trimming took 3 bases from V and 4 from J, leaving 9 bases between them. There are 13 residues in the CDR3. Germline assignment: CDR1 SGHRS and CDR2 YFSETQ. The CDR3 sequence: CASSSRQADTQYF. The CDR3 DNA reads as TGCGCCAGCAGCTCTAGACAGGCAGATACGCAGTATTTT.

The chain links TRBV30 to TRBJ2-7; 9 nucleotides agree with TRBD1. The ends lost 1 base at V and 2 bases at J; junction bases unmatched: 3. The length of the CDR3 is 14 residues. CDR1 is GTSNPN and CDR2 is SVGIG in the germline V gene (reference sequence). The CDR3 sequence: CAWSGRQGAYEQYF. DNA for the CDR3: TGTGCCTGGAGTGGGAGACAGGGGGCCTACGAGCAGTACTTC.

The chain uses TRBV11-3 and TRBJ2-1; 12 bases map to TRBD2. The germline gives CDR1 SGHNT, CDR2 YENEEA. Germline trimming cut 4 bases from V and 6 bases from J; bases unmatched to any gene: 13. The CDR3 extends over 18 amino acids. Written as DNA, the CDR3 is TGTGCCAGCAGCTCCCCTGGGACTAGCGGGTTCCCAATCAATGAGCAGTTCTTC. Its protein is CASSSPGTSGFPINEQFF.

This clone was detected a few times. The chain couples TRBV9 to TRBJ2-1; the D gene could be TRBD1 or TRBD2 (5 bases each). The germline gives CDR1 SGDLS, CDR2 YYNGEE. The CDR3 is 16 residues long. The germline V and J ends were trimmed by 1 base and 7 bases, with 18 bases remaining between them. For the CDR3, the DNA is TGTGCCAGCAGCGTAACCCCCCAGCTTGGGGGTAATGAGCAGTTCTTC. Its protein product is CASSVTPQLGGNEQFF.

The chain uses TRBV9 and TRBJ2-2, with 9 bases lining up with TRBD1. CDR1 and CDR2 from the germline V gene are SGDLS and YYNGEE. The CDR3 sequence is 16 residues long. Trimming cost V 0 bases and J 6 bases; bases outside gene matches: 6. CDR3 sequence reads: CASSVAIRQGAGELFF. CDR3 nucleotide sequence: TGTGCCAGCAGCGTAGCCATTCGACAGGGGGCCGGGGAGCTGTTTTTT.

This chain links TRBV7-9 with TRBJ2-2; unclear D gene. This CDR3 has 14 amino acids. The V and J ends lost 1 base and 2 bases respectively, with 5 bases between them. Germline CDR1 SEHNR, CDR2 FQNEAQ (reference sequence). The CDR3 sequence is CASSLVRNTGELFF. DNA of the CDR3: TGTGCCAGCAGCTTAGTTCGAAACACCGGGGAGCTGTTTTTT.

V usage is TRBV10-3 and J usage is TRBJ1-1, with 9 bases fitting TRBD1. Germline CDR1 reads ENHRY; CDR2 reads SYGVKD. Losses at the gene ends were 7 bases for V and 4 bases for J; bases not matched to a gene: 7. The length of the CDR3 is 14 residues. The CDR3 is CAIMRTGEGTEAFF. The DNA for the CDR3 is TGTGCCATCATGAGGACAGGGGAGGGCACTGAAGCTTTCTTT.

This sequence joins TRBV27 and TRBJ2-2; 10 bases are a match to TRBD1. The CDR3 consists of 15 residues. The V and J ends lost 8 bases and 4 bases, in that order; junction bases with no gene match: 7. Germline V gene sequence: CDR1 MNHEY, CDR2 SMNVEV (reference sequence). The CDR3: CASLGRTGGTGELFF. CDR3 coding DNA: TGTGCCAGCTTGGGTAGGACAGGGGGCACCGGGGAGCTGTTTTTT.

The genes are TRBV4-2 and TRBJ2-1, with unresolved D. CDR3 size: 14 residues. Germline V lookup: CDR1 LGHNA, CDR2 YNFKEQ. The V end lost 0 bases, the J end lost 5 bases, and 8 bases lay between the germline ends. DNA of the CDR3: TGTGCCAGCAGCCAAGATTGGGCGAACAATGAGCAGTTCTTC. It is translated as CASSQDWANNEQFF.

The rearrangement links TRBV5-1 to TRBJ2-3; TRBD1 matches 10 bases. The CDR3 length is 17 residues. Germline trimming cut 0 bases from V and 4 bases from J; bases unmatched to any gene: 8. The germline V gene encodes CDR1 SGHRS and CDR2 YFSETQ. The CDR3 spells CASSLGGQGSLADTQYF. The CDR3 DNA sequence: TGCGCCAGCAGCTTGGGGGGACAGGGGAGTCTCGCAGATACGCAGTATTTT. The full variable domain, completed using reference TRBV5-1 and TRBJ2-3, is KAGVTQTPRYLIKTRGQQVTLSCSPISGHRSVSWYQQTPGQGLQFLFEYFSETQRNKGNFPGRFSGRQFSNSRSEMNVSTLELGDSALYLCASSLGGQGSLADTQYFGPGTRLTVL.

V and J are TRBV21-1 and TRBJ2-6; TRBD1 was called by the table and not checked on the DNA. TRBV21-1 counts as a pseudogene. CDR3 size: 18 residues. This chain's CDR3 is CASSKTRQGSNGANVLTF. The DNA of the CDR3 is TGTGCCAGCAGCAAAACCCGCCAGGGATCTAATGGGGCCAACGTCCTGACTTTC.

The chain is built from TRBV5-1 and TRBJ1-2; D is uncertain. V lost 1 base and J 0 bases, leaving 4 bases between the germline ends. The CDR3 is made up of 13 amino acids. Germline CDR1 reads SGHRS; CDR2 reads YFSETQ. CDR3 nucleotides: TGCGCCAGCAGCTTGACGGCTAACTATGGCTACACCTTC. Translated, it gives CASSLTANYGYTF. The full variable domain, completed using reference TRBV5-1 and TRBJ1-2, is KAGVTQTPRYLIKTRGQQVTLSCSPISGHRSVSWYQQTPGQGLQFLFEYFSETQRNKGNFPGRFSGRQFSNSRSEMNVSTLELGDSALYLCASSLTANYGYTFGSGTRLTVV.

This clone was seen only a few times. The chain carries TRBV19 and TRBJ1-1; D perhaps matches TRBD1 (5 bases). V was cut by 1 base and J by 1 base, with 10 bases left in between. The CDR3 extends over 15 amino acids. Germline V lookup: CDR1 LNHDA, CDR2 SQIVND (reference sequence). DNA of the CDR3: TGTGCCAGTAGTATAGTTGGGGGTGCGAACACTGAAGCTTTCTTT. Translation: CASSIVGGANTEAFF.

The chain links TRBV7-6 to TRBJ2-2; D gene uncertain. The germline V and J ends were trimmed by 5 bases and 6 bases, with 13 bases remaining between them. Germline CDR1 and CDR2: SGHVS and FNYEAQ. The CDR3 loop spans 14 amino acids. The CDR3 protein is CASSLDQVSGELFF. The CDR3 DNA is TGTGCCAGCAGCCTAGACCAGGTTTCCGGGGAGCTGTTTTTT.

The chain employs TRBV2 and TRBJ2-5; no clear D gene. CDR1 is SNHLY and CDR2 is FYNNEI in the germline V gene. The V end lost 7 bases, the J end lost 5 bases, and 11 bases lay between the germline ends. The CDR3 runs 12 residues. This chain's CDR3 is CASTIAGETQYF. DNA for the CDR3: TGTGCCAGCACTATAGCTGGGGAGACCCAGTACTTC.

The chain recombines TRBV27 with TRBJ2-7; TRBD2 matches at 12 bases. The germline V gene encodes CDR1 MNHEY and CDR2 SMNVEV (reference sequence). The CDR3 sequence is 16 residues long. J lost 2 bases, V lost 6 bases, and 8 bases had no gene match. The CDR3 here is CASRYSGLAGTYEQYF. The DNA of the CDR3 is TGTGCCAGCAGGTACTCGGGACTAGCGGGCACCTACGAGCAGTACTTC.

CDR3 sequence (DNA): TGTGCCAGCAGTTATCGCCAGGGTGGCGGCTACACCTTC. Residues: CASSYRQGGGYTF. This sequence joins TRBV6-4 and TRBJ1-2; TRBD1 is a possible D gene (5 bases). Trimming cost V 5 bases and J 8 bases, with 15 bases left between them. This CDR3 contains 13 residues. CDR1 and CDR2 from the germline V gene are MRHNA and SNTAGT.

The rearrangement links TRBV19 to TRBJ2-7; possibly TRBD2 for D (6 bases). Germline CDR1 LNHDA, CDR2 SQIVND (reference sequence). The germline V and J ends were trimmed by 1 base and 3 bases, with 7 bases remaining between them. CDR3 length: 13 amino acids. CDR3 nucleotide sequence: TGTGCCAGTAGTATAGGACTAGACTACGAGCAGTACTTC. Translating gives CASSIGLDYEQYF.

This clone is a singleton in its sample. This sequence joins TRBV5-6 and TRBJ2-1, with D unresolved. The V end was cut by 2 bases, the J end by 4 bases, with 1 base between. The length of the CDR3 is 11 residues. The V gene's germline CDR1 is SGHDT and CDR2 YYEEEE. This CDR3 reads CASSLYNEQFF. The DNA for the CDR3 is TGTGCCAGCAGCTTATACAATGAGCAGTTCTTC.

The J gene is TRBJ1-4, the V gene TRBV7-9, with 9 positions matching TRBD1. Germline CDR1 and CDR2: SEHNR and FQNEAQ (reference sequence). CDR3 size: 12 residues. The V and J ends lost 11 bases and 5 bases, in that order; junction bases with no gene match: 3. The CDR3: CAGGTGNEKLFF. CDR3 DNA sequence: TGTGCCGGAGGGACAGGGAATGAAAAACTGTTTTTT. Supplemented by reference TRBV7-9 and TRBJ1-4, the full variable domain reads DTGVSQNPRHKITKRGQNVTFRCDPISEHNRLYWYRQTLGQGPEFLTYFQNEAQLEKSRLLSDRFSAERPKGSFSTLEIQRTEQGDSAMYLCAGGTGNEKLFFGSGTQLSVL.

The chain employs TRBV2 and TRBJ2-5, with no clear D. V lost 5 bases, J lost 2 bases, and 9 bases lay in between. Germline loops: CDR1 SNHLY, CDR2 FYNNEI. The CDR3 loop spans 13 amino acids. The CDR3 DNA reads as TGTGCCAGCAGTCAAGACTCACAAGAGACCCAGTACTTC. This codes for CASSQDSQETQYF.

Regarding this clone: At the DNA level, this CDR3 is encoded by other sequences in the same sample as well. The rearrangement links TRBV2 to TRBJ2-7; 8 nucleotides align to TRBD2. Losses at the gene ends were 2 bases for V and 7 bases for J; bases not matched to a gene: 10. Germline V gene data show CDR1 as SNHLY and CDR2 as FYNNEI. The CDR3 length is 15 residues. The CDR3 sequence is CASSEQSGGGREQYF. CDR3 DNA sequence: TGTGCCAGCAGTGAACAAAGCGGGGGTGGGCGGGAGCAGTACTTC.

There are a few counts of this clone. The V gene is TRBV9, the J gene TRBJ2-2; no reliable D call. Between the trimmed V and J ends, which lost 0 bases and 7 bases, there was a span of 7 bases. Germline V gene sequence: CDR1 SGDLS, CDR2 YYNGEE. The CDR3 is 13 amino acids. The CDR3 DNA follows: TGTGCCAGCAGCGTAGTAACGGACGGGGAGCTGTTTTTT. Translated, it gives CASSVVTDGELFF.

The V and J genes are TRBV19 and TRBJ2-2, with D tentatively TRBD1 or TRBD2 (5 bases each). Looked up from germline, CDR1 is LNHDA and CDR2 is SQIVND (reference sequence). CDR3 length: 13 amino acids. V was trimmed by 7 bases and J by 7 bases, leaving 13 bases between them. The CDR3 loop is CASKEGFVGELFF. DNA for the CDR3: TGTGCCAGTAAAGAGGGGTTTGTCGGGGAGCTGTTTTTT.

The chain employs TRBV2 and TRBJ2-1, with D possibly matching TRBD1 (5 bases). Deletions cut 5 bases from V and 9 bases from J, with 8 bases between. Looked up from germline, CDR1 is SNHLY and CDR2 is FYNNEI. The CDR3 has 11 amino acids. The CDR3 sequence is CASSYDSEQFF. CDR3 sequence (DNA): TGTGCCAGCAGTTACGACAGTGAGCAGTTCTTC.

The V and J genes are TRBV2 and TRBJ2-6; D remains unclear. The V end was cut by 4 bases, the J end by 0 bases, with 10 bases between. The CDR3 has 16 residues. CDR1 and CDR2 (germline): SNHLY, FYNNEI. The CDR3 sequence: CASSAQEPSGANVLTF. Here the CDR3 DNA reads TGTGCCAGCAGTGCCCAGGAGCCCTCTGGGGCCAACGTCCTGACTTTC.

This clone has a single count. This chain uses TRBV7-8 with TRBJ2-5, with 8 bases that match TRBD2. V dropped 1 base and J dropped 7; count of bases not matched to a gene: 5. CDR1 is SGHVS, CDR2 FQNEAQ, per germline. The CDR3 contains 14 residues. The CDR3, as DNA: TGTGCCAGCAGCTTAGGGACTAGCCCAGGGACCCAGTACTTC. Residues: CASSLGTSPGTQYF.